This T cell receptor beta chain was obtained from a study of vaccination and CD4 T cells after COVID-19. The CDR3 is made up of 17 amino acids. Germline V gene lookup returns CDR1 MNHEY and CDR2 SVGEGT. Unmatched junction bases numbered 10, after V lost 5 bases and J lost 4 bases. About this clonotype itself: Its cognate antigen is unknown.

Noted treatment: approximately 11-day PBMC culture with coronavirus spike peptide pools or control peptides (ViraFEST assay). With fresh IL-2 medium, half the medium was replaced on days 3 and 7. An Oncomine TCR Beta short-read assay was used to sequence the DNA from cultured CD4+ T cells. One entry per CDR3 protein results from TCRdb running MiXCR on the PCR reads. The sample yields 15,000 to 18,000 distinct CDR3 sequences, roughly two fifths seen once. The chain combines TRBV6-2 or TRBV6-3 with TRBJ2-5, with 13 bases identical to TRBD2. This clonotype was sampled from a human donor with COVID-19. Sequencing used cultured CD4+ T cells from blood. CDR3 DNA sequence: TGTGCCAGCAGTACGACTAGCGGGGGGCCCCTACGAGAGACCCAGTACTTC. This sequence encodes CASSTTSGGPLRETQYF.